This T cell receptor (beta chain) stems from a study of cytomegalovirus exposure and HLA in healthy donors. General observations from the study: Reportedly, cytomegalovirus status was diagnosed with high sensitivity and specificity. Specific recognition of CMV antigens was confirmed in vitro for a few chains (all CMV-associated). The study recorded 150 to 200 TCR beta chains that were cytomegalovirus-associated.

The CDR3 contains 16 residues. Germline V CDR1 and CDR2: MNHEY, SVGAGI. V was pared by 0 bases and J by 1 base, with 12 bases between. Assay: immunoSEQ multiplex PCR; the TCRdb copy retains only in-frame clones and omits some. Here the sample spans about 82,000 clones, around 92% being singletons. In regard to this clone: As yet, its antigen is unknown.

Sequencing was done on a sample of PBMCs. The sequence derives from a man in his late teens or twenties in good health and CMV-seronegative. The chain combines TRBV6-5 with TRBJ1-1, with D maybe TRBD1 (6 bases). The CDR3 loop reads CASSYSGGRGNTEAFF. DNA for the CDR3: TGTGCCAGCAGTTACTCCGGTGGCAGGGGGAACACTGAAGCTTTCTTT.